Below are 9 T cell receptor beta chains sequenced from a single sample in a study of CD8 T cells in ankylosing spondylitis. Their antigen targets remain unknown. From the 5' RACE reads, TCRdb called clonotypes with MiXCR, one entry per CDR3 protein. Among 390,000 or so distinct CDR3 sequences, about 22% were seen once, and the ten largest hold 16%. Study outcomes and limitations: Apparently characteristic of ankylosing spondylitis blood was a TCR beta motif (eight highly homologous variants).

Sequencing was carried out using blood, either unsorted or a sorted T cell fraction (not recorded which). The origin of the receptors is a male donor with ankylosing spondylitis.

The J gene is TRBJ1-2, the V gene TRBV29-1; no firm D call. The CDR3 extends over 14 amino acids. V was shortened by 2 bases and J by 4 bases, with 14 bases between the two germline ends. CDR1 and CDR2 (germline): SQVTM, ANQGSEA. CDR3 sequence (DNA): TGCAGCGTTGAAAGGCCGGGCAGGAGCTATGGCTACACCTTC. It specifies CSVERPGRSYGYTF.

This clonotype has a count of ten or more. J is TRBJ2-2 and V is TRBV28; no definite D call. Germline assignment: CDR1 MDHEN and CDR2 SYDVKM. The CDR3 is 14 residues long. V was pared by 4 bases and J by 1 base, with 7 bases between. CDR3 amino acids: CASSSSVNTGELFF. The CDR3 bases are TGTGCCAGCAGTTCCTCGGTGAACACCGGGGAGCTGTTTTTT.

Notes on this clonotype: One end of the junction is discordant with germline, which a read error may explain. The chain joins TRBV7-2 to TRBJ2-3, with 7 bases that match TRBD2. CDR3 length: 12 amino acids. The germline V gene encodes CDR1 SGHTA and CDR2 FQGNSA. The chain's CDR3 is CASSIAGDTQYF. Written as DNA, the CDR3 is TGTGCCAGCAGCATAGCGGGAGATACGCAGTATTTT.

The chain employs TRBV11-2 and TRBJ2-2; D perhaps matches TRBD2 (6 bases). V was cut by 5 bases and J by 7 bases, with 14 bases left in between. The germline V gene encodes CDR1 SGHAT and CDR2 FQNNGV. The CDR3 consists of 14 residues. CDR3 DNA sequence: TGTGCCAGCAGCCTATTGTGGGGGGACGGGGAGCTGTTTTTT. It encodes CASSLLWGDGELFF.

V and J are TRBV20-1 and TRBJ2-7; TRBD2 is a possible D gene (6 bases). The CDR3 sequence is 13 residues long. With 5 bases removed from V and 3 bases from J, the gap between germline ends came to 14 bases. The germline V gene encodes CDR1 DFQATT and CDR2 SNEGSKA (reference sequence). The CDR3 coding sequence is TGCAGTGCTCCAAGCCGGGAGAACTACGAGCAGTACTTC. It translates to CSAPSRENYEQYF.

This clonotype has a handful of counts. The chain uses TRBV7-2 and TRBJ2-5, with 9 bases fitting TRBD2. The CDR3 consists of 17 residues. J gave up 5 bases and V 0 bases, and 10 bases lay outside the gene matches. From germline, CDR1 is SGHTA and CDR2 FQGNSA. DNA for the CDR3: TGTGCCAGCAGCTTAGCGGCTAGCGGGGTCCTTGGGGAGACCCAGTACTTC. Protein sequence: CASSLAASGVLGETQYF.

This chain joins TRBV20-1 and TRBJ1-5; TRBD1 matches at 7 bases. This CDR3 spans 15 amino acids. The junction had 14 bases not matched to a gene; V was cut back by 5 bases and J by 7 bases. Germline CDR1 DFQATT, CDR2 SNEGSKA (reference sequence). Here the CDR3 DNA reads TGCAGTGCTCAGACCCCCTGGACAGGCGGCCAGCCCCAGCATTTT. It encodes CSAQTPWTGGQPQHF.

A few counts support this clonotype. This chain links TRBV24-1 with TRBJ2-5; possible D gene TRBD2, 5 bases. Trimming took off 1 base at V and 4 bases at J, with 12 bases between the two ends. Per the germline V gene, CDR1 is KGHDR and CDR2 is SFDVKD. This CDR3 region has 15 residues. The CDR3 loop is CATSDFRGSGETQYF. The CDR3 coding sequence is TGTGCCACCAGTGATTTCCGGGGAAGTGGAGAGACCCAGTACTTC.

The chain employs TRBV18 and TRBJ2-3, with 7 bases that match TRBD2. The CDR3 has 17 amino acids. In germline, CDR1 is KGHSH, CDR2 LQKENI. V gave up 1 base and J gave up 0 bases; unmatched junction bases: 7. In DNA, the CDR3 is TGTGCCAGCTCACCACGTGGTCTAGCGGAGAGCACAGATACGCAGTATTTT. This gives the protein CASSPRGLAESTDTQYF.